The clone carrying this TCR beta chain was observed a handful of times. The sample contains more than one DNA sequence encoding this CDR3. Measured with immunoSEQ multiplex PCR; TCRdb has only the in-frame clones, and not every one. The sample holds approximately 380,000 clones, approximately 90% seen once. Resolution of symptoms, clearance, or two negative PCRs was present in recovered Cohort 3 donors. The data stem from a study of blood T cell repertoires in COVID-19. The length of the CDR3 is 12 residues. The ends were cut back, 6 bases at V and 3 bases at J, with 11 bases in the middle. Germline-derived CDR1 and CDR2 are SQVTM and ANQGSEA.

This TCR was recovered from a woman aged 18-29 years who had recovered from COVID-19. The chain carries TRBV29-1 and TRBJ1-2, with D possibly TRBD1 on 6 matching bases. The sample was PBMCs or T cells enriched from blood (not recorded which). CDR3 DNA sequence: TGCAGCGTCCTACAGGGATACTATGGCTACACCTTC. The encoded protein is CSVLQGYYGYTF.